Shown below are 2 T cell receptor beta chains from a single sample sequenced in a study of spatial heterogeneity in lung cancer. Points from the study as a whole: Intratumoral expanded alpha and beta TCR counts were found to track tumor mutation counts.

One entry per CDR3 protein, called by TCRdb with MiXCR from the 5' RACE reads. The data hold 15,000 to 20,000 distinct CDR3 sequences, with roughly 5.7% observed a single time. The time point denotes: sample taken at primary tumor resection. Their recognized antigens are unknown. Sample: lung tumor tissue, taken at surgery. These receptors originate from a male donor with early-stage non-small cell lung cancer.

The rearrangement joins TRBV5-1 to TRBJ1-2; TRBD1 matches 8 bases. Germline V CDR1 and CDR2: SGHRS, YFSETQ. The CDR3 has 14 amino acids. The V segment lost 3 bases and the J segment 8 bases; nucleotides outside the gene matches: 9. Here the CDR3 DNA reads TGCGCCAGCAGCTCGGGGCGGGGACAGGCCGGCTACACCTTC. Translation: CASSSGRGQAGYTF.

This clonotype was seen many times. The rearrangement joins TRBV3-1 to TRBJ2-3; D remains ambiguous. The CDR3 has 13 amino acids. Deletions cut 1 base from V and 1 base from J, with 3 bases between. Per germline, CDR1 LGHDT and CDR2 YNNKEL (reference sequence). CDR3 residues: CASSQGRTDTQYF. CDR3 in DNA: TGTGCCAGCAGCCAAGGACGCACAGATACGCAGTATTTT.